Listed below are T cell receptor beta chains from one sample, sequenced in a study of T cell clonotyping in hematopoietic cell transplantation. Sequencing was performed with immunoSEQ multiplex PCR; in TCRdb, only in-frame clones are kept and a portion is missing. This sample has approximately 550 clones, with 90% to 98% found just once. The source material was peripheral blood mononuclear cells, sampled 30 days after allogeneic stem cell transplant. The receptors stem from a female patient aged 50 to 60 who had an allogeneic stem cell transplant from an unrelated donor, so the T cells may come from the graft donor. Some clones in this sample may be carry-over from other donors' samples. Both conserved end residues are part of each CDR3.

TRBV7-9	TRBJ2-7	CASSALSYEQYF
TRBV4-1	TRBJ2-3	CASSQSSGGTDTQYF
TRBV5-1	TRBJ2-1	CASSLSGSGMNEQFF
TRBV28	TRBJ1-2	CASSLVVTNYGYTF
TRBV5-1	TRBJ2-3	CASSLGFHRGLVDTQYF
TRBV7-6	TRBJ2-2	CASSPYTGELFF
TRBV14	TRBJ1-1	CASHRDRGTEAFF
TRBV6-5	TRBJ1-1	CASSYDGDREAFF
TRBV28	TRBJ2-1	CASSLIMQQFF
TRBV11-2	-	CASSFEWVSNEQYF
TRBV18	TRBJ1-2	CASSPGQGEGYTF
TRBV30	TRBJ1-5	CAWSKREGQPQHF
TRBV6-1	TRBJ2-7	CASSGPPRSFEQYF
TRBV6-6	TRBJ1-1	CASSYSTGVTEAFF
TRBV7-3	TRBJ2-7	CASSLGDYEQYF
TRBV4-1	TRBJ1-1	CASSHSDGNTEAFF
TRBV19	TRBJ2-7	CASSNGFEQYF
TRBV7-2	TRBJ2-1	CASRSPTSISEQFF
TRBV5-1	TRBJ1-2	CASSEVLGPTYPTF
TRBV7-8	TRBJ2-7	CASSLESGLGFSYEQYF
TRBV18	TRBJ2-7	CASSQGTGGHYEQYF
TRBV2	TRBJ2-1	CASRTGTLPSNEQFF
TRBV13	TRBJ2-2	CASSFPPGELFF
TRBV30	TRBJ1-2	CAWTLWGQTRYGYTF
TRBV10-3	TRBJ1-1	CAISERTGGMNTEAFF
TRBV14	TRBJ2-2	CASKSVSANTGELFF
TRBV12-5	TRBJ2-5	CASSREETQYF
TRBV5-1	TRBJ2-7	CASSLDFRDRALMYEQYF
TRBV6-5	TRBJ2-7	CASSLHGLAVFEQYF
TRBV19	TRBJ1-2	CASSITRTGGNYGYTF
TRBV27	TRBJ2-7	CASSLGNYEQYF
TRBV18	TRBJ2-2	CASSLHQGASGELFF
TRBV14	TRBJ1-2	CASSLAGAGAYGYTF
TRBV6-1	TRBJ2-7	CASSSGPLTDEQYF
TRBV27	TRBJ2-1	CASSLVSGSFNEQFF
TRBV16	TRBJ2-7	CASSQTLAREQYF
TRBV5-4	TRBJ2-7	CASSPGLAGEQYF
TRBV19	TRBJ2-2	CASSKRGVSNTGELFF
TRBV18	TRBJ1-2	CASSPQEVPNYGYTF
TRBV27	TRBJ2-7	CASRTSGVYEQYF
TRBV7-9	TRBJ1-2	CASSLALTGGYTF
TRBV29-1	TRBJ2-1	CSVGDGSNEQFF
TRBV2	TRBJ1-5	CASSLTPPGQGWLQPQHF
TRBV18	TRBJ1-1	CASSQPGGSNTEAFF
TRBV18	TRBJ1-3	CASSPGGTPPGNTIYF
TRBV6-4	TRBJ2-2	CASSDSGGATGELFF
TRBV7-2	TRBJ1-1	CASSFESQGYTEAFF
TRBV10-3	TRBJ1-2	CAITQTPDYGYTF